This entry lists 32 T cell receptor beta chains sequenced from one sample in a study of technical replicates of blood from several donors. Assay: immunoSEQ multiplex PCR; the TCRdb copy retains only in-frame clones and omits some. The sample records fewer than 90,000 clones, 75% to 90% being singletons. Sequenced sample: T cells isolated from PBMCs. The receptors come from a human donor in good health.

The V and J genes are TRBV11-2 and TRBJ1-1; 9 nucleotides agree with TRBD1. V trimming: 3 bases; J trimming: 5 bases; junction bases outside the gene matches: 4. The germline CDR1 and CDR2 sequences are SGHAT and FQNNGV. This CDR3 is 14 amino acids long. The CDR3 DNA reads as TGTGCCAGCAGCTTGCGGACAGGGGATACTGAAGCTTTCTTT. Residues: CASSLRTGDTEAFF. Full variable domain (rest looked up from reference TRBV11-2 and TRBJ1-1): EAGVAQSPRYKIIEKRQSVAFWCNPISGHATLYWYQQILGQGPKLLIQFQNNGVVDDSQLPKDRFSAERLKGVDSTLKIQPAKLEDSAVYLCASSLRTGDTEAFFGQGTRLTVV.

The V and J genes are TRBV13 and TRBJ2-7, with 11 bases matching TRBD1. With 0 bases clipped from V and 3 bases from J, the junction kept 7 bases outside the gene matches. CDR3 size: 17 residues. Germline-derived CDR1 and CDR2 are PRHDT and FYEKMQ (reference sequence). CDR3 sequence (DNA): TGTGCCAGCAGCTTAGGCCTAAGGGACAGGGGGATCTACGAGCAGTACTTC. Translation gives CASSLGLRDRGIYEQYF.

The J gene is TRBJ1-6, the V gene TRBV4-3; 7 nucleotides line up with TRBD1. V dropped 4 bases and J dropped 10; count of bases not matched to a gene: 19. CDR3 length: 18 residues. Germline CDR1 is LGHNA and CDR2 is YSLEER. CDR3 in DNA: TGCGCCAGCAGCCGCGAACCTATTTACCGCAGGGGGGAATCACCCCTCCACTTT. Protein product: CASSREPIYRRGESPLHF.

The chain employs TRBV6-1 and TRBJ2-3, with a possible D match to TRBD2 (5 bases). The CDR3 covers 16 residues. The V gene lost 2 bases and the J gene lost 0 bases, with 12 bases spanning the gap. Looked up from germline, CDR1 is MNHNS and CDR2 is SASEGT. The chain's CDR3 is CASSERSGTSTDTQYF. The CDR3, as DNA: TGTGCCAGCAGTGAAAGGTCGGGAACTAGCACAGATACGCAGTATTTT.

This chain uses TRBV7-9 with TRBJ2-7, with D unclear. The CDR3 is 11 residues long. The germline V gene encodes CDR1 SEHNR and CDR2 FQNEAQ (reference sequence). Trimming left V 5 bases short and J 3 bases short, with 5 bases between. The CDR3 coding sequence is TGTGCCAGCAGCCACTACTACGAGCAGTACTTC. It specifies CASSHYYEQYF.

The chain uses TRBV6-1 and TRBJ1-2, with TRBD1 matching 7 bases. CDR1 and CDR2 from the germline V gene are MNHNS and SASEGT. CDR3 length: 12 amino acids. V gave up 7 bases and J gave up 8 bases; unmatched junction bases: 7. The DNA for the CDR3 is TGTGCCAGCACCGACAGGGAGGACGGCTACACCTTC. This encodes CASTDREDGYTF.

The CDR3 is CASSFRGRIPEAFF. CDR3 DNA: TGTGCCAGCAGCTTCAGGGGGCGCATCCCTGAAGCTTTCTTT. The J gene is TRBJ1-1, the V gene TRBV11-3; TRBD1 matches at 8 bases. Germline CDR1 SGHNT, CDR2 YENEEA. The V and J ends lost 3 bases and 6 bases, in that order; junction bases with no gene match: 6. CDR3 size: 14 residues. The whole variable domain, remainder taken from reference TRBV11-3 and TRBJ1-1, is EAGVVQSPRYKIIEKKQPVAFWCNPISGHNTLYWYLQNLGQGPELLIRYENEEAVDDSQLPKDRFSAERLKGVDSTLKIQPAELGDSAVYLCASSFRGRIPEAFFGQGTRLTVV.

The CDR3 region is CASSFAGLDYEQYF. The DNA of the CDR3 is TGTGCCAGCAGTTTCGCGGGACTTGACTACGAGCAGTACTTC. The chain combines TRBV28 with TRBJ2-7; a weak D match, TRBD2 (6 bases). Germline loops: CDR1 MDHEN, CDR2 SYDVKM. V was cut by 3 bases and J by 3 bases, with 12 bases left in between. The CDR3 runs to 14 residues.

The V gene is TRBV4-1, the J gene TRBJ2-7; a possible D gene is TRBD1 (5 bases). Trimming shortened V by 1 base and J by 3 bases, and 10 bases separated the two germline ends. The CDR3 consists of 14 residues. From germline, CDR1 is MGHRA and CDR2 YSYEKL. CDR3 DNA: TGCGCCAGCAGCCAAGTTACAGGCGACTACGAGCAGTACTTC. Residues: CASSQVTGDYEQYF.

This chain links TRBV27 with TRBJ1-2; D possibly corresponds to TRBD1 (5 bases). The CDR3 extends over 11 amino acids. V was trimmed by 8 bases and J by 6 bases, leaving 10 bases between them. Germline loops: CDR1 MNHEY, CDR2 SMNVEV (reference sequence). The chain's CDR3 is CASRDYDGYTF. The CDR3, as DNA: TGTGCCAGCCGGGACTATGATGGCTACACCTTC.

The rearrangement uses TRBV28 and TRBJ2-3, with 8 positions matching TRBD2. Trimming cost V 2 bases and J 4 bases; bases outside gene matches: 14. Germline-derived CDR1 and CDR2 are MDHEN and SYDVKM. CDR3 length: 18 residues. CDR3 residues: CASSLPGLASWESDTQYF. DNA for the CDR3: TGTGCCAGCAGTTTACCTGGACTAGCTAGCTGGGAATCAGATACGCAGTATTTT.

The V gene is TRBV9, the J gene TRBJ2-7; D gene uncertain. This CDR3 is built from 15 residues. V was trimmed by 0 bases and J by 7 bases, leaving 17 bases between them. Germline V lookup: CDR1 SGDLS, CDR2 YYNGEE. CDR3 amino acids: CASSVAVEMVEEQYF. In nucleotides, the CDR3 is TGTGCCAGCAGCGTAGCGGTAGAAATGGTCGAGGAGCAGTACTTC.

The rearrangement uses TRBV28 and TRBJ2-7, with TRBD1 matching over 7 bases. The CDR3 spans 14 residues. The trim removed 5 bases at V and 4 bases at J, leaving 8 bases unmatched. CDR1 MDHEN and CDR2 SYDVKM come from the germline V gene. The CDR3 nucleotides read TGTGCCAGCAGTATCTCGGGACAGATATACGAGCAGTACTTC. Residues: CASSISGQIYEQYF.

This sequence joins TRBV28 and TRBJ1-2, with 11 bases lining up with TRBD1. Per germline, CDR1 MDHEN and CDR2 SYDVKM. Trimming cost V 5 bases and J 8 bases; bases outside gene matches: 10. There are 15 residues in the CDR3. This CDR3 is CASSPLGQGATGYTF. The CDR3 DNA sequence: TGTGCCAGCAGTCCCCTCGGACAGGGGGCTACCGGCTACACCTTC.

The chain's CDR3 is CASSFWAEDGYTF. Here the CDR3 DNA reads TGCGCCAGCAGTTTCTGGGCGGAGGATGGCTACACCTTC. The chain links TRBV5-1 to TRBJ1-2; D is unclear. V was trimmed by 5 bases and J by 6 bases, leaving 14 bases between them. The CDR3 is 13 residues long. Per the germline V gene, CDR1 is SGHRS and CDR2 is YFSETQ.

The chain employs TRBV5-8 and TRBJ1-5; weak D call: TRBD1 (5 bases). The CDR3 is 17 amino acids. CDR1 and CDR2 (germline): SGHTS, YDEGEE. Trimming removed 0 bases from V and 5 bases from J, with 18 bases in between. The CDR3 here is CASSLVFSRENDQPQHF. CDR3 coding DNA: TGTGCCAGCAGCTTGGTTTTTTCCAGGGAAAACGATCAGCCCCAGCATTTT.

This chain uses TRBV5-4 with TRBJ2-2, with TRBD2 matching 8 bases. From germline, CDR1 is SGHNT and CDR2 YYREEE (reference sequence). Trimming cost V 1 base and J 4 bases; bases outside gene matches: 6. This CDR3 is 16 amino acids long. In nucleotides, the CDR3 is TGTGCCAGCAGCTTGAGCGGACTAGCTCTCACCGGGGAGCTGTTTTTT. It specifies CASSLSGLALTGELFF.

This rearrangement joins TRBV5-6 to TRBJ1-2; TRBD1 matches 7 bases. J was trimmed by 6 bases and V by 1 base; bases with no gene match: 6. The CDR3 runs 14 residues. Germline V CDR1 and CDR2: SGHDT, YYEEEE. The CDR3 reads CASSLPGQADGYTF. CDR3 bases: TGTGCCAGCAGCTTGCCCGGACAGGCCGATGGCTACACCTTC.

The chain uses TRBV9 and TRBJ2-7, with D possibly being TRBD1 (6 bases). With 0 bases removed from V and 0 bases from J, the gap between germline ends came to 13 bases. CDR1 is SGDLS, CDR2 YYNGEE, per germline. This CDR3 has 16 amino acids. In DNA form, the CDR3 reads TGTGCCAGCAGCGTAGCTCTAGGGGGTAGCTCCTACGAGCAGTACTTC. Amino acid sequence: CASSVALGGSSYEQYF. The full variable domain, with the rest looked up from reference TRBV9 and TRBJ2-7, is DSGVTQTPKHLITATGQRVTLRCSPRSGDLSVYWYQQSLDQGLQFLIQYYNGEERAKGNILERFSAQQFPDLHSELNLSSLELGDSALYFCASSVALGGSSYEQYFGPGTRLTVT.

CDR3 sequence: CASSVAVADTQETQYF. In DNA, the CDR3 is TGTGCCAGCAGCGTAGCAGTAGCGGATACACAAGAGACCCAGTACTTC. The J gene is TRBJ2-5, the V gene TRBV9; a possible D gene is TRBD2 (6 bases). The CDR3 sequence is 16 residues long. CDR1 is SGDLS, CDR2 YYNGEE, per germline. V dropped 0 bases and J dropped 2 bases, with 14 bases sitting between them.

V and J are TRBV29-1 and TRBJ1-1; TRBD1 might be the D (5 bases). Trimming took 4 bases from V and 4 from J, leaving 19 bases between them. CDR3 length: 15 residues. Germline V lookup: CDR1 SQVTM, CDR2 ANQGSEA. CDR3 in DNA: TGCAGCGTTGCCCGGGGGGTGGGTTTTGCCACTGAAGCTTTCTTT. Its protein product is CSVARGVGFATEAFF. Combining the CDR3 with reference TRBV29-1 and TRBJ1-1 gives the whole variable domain SAVISQKPSRDICQRGTSLTIQCQVDSQVTMMFWYRQQPGQSLTLIATANQGSEATYESGFVIDKFPISRPNLTFSTLTVSNMSPEDSSIYLCSVARGVGFATEAFFGQGTRLTVV.

The CDR3 here is CASSLEQGYEQYF. Written as DNA, the CDR3 is TGTGCCAGCAGCTTAGAACAGGGCTACGAGCAGTACTTC. The rearrangement joins TRBV11-2 to TRBJ2-7, with D possibly TRBD1 on 6 matching bases. The CDR3 sequence is 13 residues long. Germline-derived CDR1 and CDR2 are SGHAT and FQNNGV. V shed 0 bases and J shed 3 bases, with 6 bases lying between them.

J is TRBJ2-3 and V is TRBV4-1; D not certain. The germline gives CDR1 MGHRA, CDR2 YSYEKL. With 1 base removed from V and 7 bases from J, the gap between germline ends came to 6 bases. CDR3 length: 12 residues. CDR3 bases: TGCGCCAGCAGCCAAGCTCAGAATACGCAGTATTTT. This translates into CASSQAQNTQYF.

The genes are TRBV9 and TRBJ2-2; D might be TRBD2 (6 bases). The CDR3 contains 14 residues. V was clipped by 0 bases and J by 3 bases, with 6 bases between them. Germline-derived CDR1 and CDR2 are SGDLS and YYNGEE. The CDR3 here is CASSVAGDTGELFF. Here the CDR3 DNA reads TGTGCCAGCAGCGTAGCGGGGGACACCGGGGAGCTGTTTTTT. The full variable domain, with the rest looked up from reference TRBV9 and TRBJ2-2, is DSGVTQTPKHLITATGQRVTLRCSPRSGDLSVYWYQQSLDQGLQFLIQYYNGEERAKGNILERFSAQQFPDLHSELNLSSLELGDSALYFCASSVAGDTGELFFGEGSRLTVL.

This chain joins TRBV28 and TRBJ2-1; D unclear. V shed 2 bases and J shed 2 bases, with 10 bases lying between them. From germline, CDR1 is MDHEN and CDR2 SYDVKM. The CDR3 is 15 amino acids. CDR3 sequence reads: CASSLMETTYNEQFF. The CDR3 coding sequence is TGTGCCAGCAGTTTAATGGAGACGACCTACAATGAGCAGTTCTTC.

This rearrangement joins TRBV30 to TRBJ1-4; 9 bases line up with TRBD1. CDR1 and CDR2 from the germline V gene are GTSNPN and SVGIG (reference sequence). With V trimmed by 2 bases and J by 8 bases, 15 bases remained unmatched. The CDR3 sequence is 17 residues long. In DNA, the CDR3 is TGTGCCTGGAGTCCCGCTCTGCCGGGACAGGGAGGCGAAAAACTGTTTTTT. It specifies CAWSPALPGQGGEKLFF.

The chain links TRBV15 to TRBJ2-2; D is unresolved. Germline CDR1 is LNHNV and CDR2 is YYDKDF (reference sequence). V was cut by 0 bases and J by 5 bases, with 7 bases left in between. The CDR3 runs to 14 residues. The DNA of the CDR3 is TGTGCCACCAGCAGAGATCCGGGTACCGGGGAGCTGTTTTTT. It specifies CATSRDPGTGELFF.

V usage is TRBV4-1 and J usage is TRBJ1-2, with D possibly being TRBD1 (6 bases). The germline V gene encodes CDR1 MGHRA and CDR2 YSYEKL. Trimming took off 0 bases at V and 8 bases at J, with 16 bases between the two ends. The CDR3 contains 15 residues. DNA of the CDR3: TGCGCCAGCAGCCAAGACCCTGGACAGCGTTACGGCTACACCTTC. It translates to CASSQDPGQRYGYTF.

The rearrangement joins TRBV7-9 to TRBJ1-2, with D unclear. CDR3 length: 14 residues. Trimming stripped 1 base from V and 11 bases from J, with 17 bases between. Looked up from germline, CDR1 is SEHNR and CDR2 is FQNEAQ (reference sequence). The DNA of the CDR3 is TGTGCCAGCAGCTTAGAAGGAGGGAACCCTATTTACACCTTC. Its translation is CASSLEGGNPIYTF.

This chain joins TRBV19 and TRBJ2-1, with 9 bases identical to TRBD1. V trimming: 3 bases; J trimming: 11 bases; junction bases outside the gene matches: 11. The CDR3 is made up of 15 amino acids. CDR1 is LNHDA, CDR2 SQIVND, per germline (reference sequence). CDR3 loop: CASSIRDRASAKQFF. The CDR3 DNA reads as TGTGCCAGTAGTATTAGGGACAGGGCGAGCGCCAAGCAGTTCTTC.

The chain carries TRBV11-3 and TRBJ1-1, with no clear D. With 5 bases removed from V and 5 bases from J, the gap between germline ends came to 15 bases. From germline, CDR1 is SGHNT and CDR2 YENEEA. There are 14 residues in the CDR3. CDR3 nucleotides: TGTGCCAGCAGCCTCAAGCGGGGTAAAACTGAAGCTTTCTTT. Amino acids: CASSLKRGKTEAFF.

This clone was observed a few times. The CDR3 spells CASSWGRGDQPQHF. Written as DNA, the CDR3 is TGTGCCAGCAGCTGGGGACGGGGGGATCAGCCCCAGCATTTT. The rearrangement joins TRBV5-6 to TRBJ1-5, with D maybe TRBD1 (5 bases). The length of the CDR3 is 14 residues. Germline V CDR1 and CDR2: SGHDT, YYEEEE. V was clipped by 3 bases and J by 5 bases, with 12 bases between them.